This T cell receptor (beta chain) was captured by sequencing in a study of shared clonotypes between healthy human individuals. Whole-study results and caveats: Naive subsets usually exceeded memory subsets in estimated richness.

A note on this clone: Its antigen remains unknown.

How the authors handled the data: With immunoSEQ giving junction-only sequences and no quality scores, filtering differed. TCRdb's copy holds only in-frame clones and misses some; the assay was immunoSEQ multiplex PCR. V and J calls and clone size are given by that table; D and trimming were obtained from the DNA. The sample has millions of clones, 85% to 95% seen once. CDR3 length equals 16 residues. V lost 2 bases and J 4 bases, leaving 14 bases between the germline ends. Germline CDR1 reads SEHNR; CDR2 reads FQNEAQ (reference sequence). Sequencing was carried out using naive CD4+ T cells sorted from blood. Subset indicated: CD45RA+ positively selected. This rearrangement joins TRBV7-9 to TRBJ2-2, with D possibly being TRBD1 or TRBD2 (5 bases each). This TCR derives from a man aged 18 to 30 in good health. CDR3 loop: CASSLRGATATGELFF. CDR3 bases: TGTGCCAGCAGCTTAAGAGGGGCCACCGCCACCGGGGAGCTGTTTTTT.